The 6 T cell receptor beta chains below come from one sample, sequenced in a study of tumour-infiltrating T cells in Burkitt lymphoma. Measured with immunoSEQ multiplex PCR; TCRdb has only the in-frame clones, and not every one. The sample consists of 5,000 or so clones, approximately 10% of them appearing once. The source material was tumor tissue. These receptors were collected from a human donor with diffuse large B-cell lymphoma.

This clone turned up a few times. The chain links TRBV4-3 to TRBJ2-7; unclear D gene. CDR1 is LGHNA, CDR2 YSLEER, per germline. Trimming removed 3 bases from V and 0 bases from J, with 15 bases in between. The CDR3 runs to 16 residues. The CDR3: CASSQLSSSGSYEQYF. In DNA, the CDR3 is TGCGCCAGCAGCCAGCTCTCTTCATCGGGCTCCTACGAGCAGTACTTC.

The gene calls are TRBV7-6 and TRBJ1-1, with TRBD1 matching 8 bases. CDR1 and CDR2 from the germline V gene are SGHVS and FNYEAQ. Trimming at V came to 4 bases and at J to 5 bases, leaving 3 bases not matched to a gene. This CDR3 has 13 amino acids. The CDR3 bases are TGTGCCAGCAGCTCGGGACAGGCGACTGAAGCTTTCTTT. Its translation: CASSSGQATEAFF.

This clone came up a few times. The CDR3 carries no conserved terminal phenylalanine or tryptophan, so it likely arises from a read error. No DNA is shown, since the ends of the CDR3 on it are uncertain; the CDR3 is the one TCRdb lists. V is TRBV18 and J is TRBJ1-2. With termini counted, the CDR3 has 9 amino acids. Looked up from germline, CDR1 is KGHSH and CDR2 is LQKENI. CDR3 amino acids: CASSPVGRG.

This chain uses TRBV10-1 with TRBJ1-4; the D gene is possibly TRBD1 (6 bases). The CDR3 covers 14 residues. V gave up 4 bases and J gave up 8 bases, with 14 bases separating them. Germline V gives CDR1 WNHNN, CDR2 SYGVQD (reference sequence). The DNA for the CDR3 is TGCGCCAGCAGTGGAGGGGGGCTCCAAGAAAAACTGTTTTTT. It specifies CASSGGGLQEKLFF.

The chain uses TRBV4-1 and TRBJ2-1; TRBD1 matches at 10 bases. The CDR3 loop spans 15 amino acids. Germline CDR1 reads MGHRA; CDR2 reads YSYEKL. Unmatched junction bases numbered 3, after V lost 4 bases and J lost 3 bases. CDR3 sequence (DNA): TGCGCCAGCAGCCTGGGACAGGGGTTCTACAATGAGCAGTTCTTC. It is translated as CASSLGQGFYNEQFF.

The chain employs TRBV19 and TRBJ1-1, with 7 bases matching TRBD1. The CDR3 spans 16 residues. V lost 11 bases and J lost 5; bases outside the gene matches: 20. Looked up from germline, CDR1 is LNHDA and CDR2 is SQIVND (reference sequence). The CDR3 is CASQDRNRGVGTEAFF. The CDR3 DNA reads TGTGCCTCCCAGGACAGGAACAGGGGAGTAGGGACTGAAGCTTTCTTT.